This entry is about one T cell receptor (beta chain). This CDR3 is 17 amino acids long. The V gene's germline CDR1 is WSHSY and CDR2 SAAADI. V lost 4 bases, J lost 4 bases, and 10 bases stayed unmatched. The sample is drawn from a study of shared clonotypes between healthy human individuals. This table comes from immunoSEQ multiplex PCR, and its TCRdb copy is limited to in-frame clones, with some not included. Altogether 2 million to 2.5 million clones are present, more than 90% being singletons, with the ten largest covering roughly 0.13%. The rearrangement uses TRBV10-2 and TRBJ2-1, with 10 nucleotides matching TRBD2. This sequence originates from a man between 18 and 35 years old in good health. Material for sequencing was naive CD4+ T cells sorted from blood. Sample subset: CD45RA+ positively selected. Here the CDR3 reads CASSATRTSGAYNEQFF. The CDR3 DNA sequence: TGCGCCAGCAGTGCGACAAGGACTAGCGGCGCTTACAATGAGCAGTTCTTC.